The 23 T cell receptor beta chains below all came from one sample that was sequenced in a study of cytomegalovirus exposure and HLA in healthy donors (dated by TCRdb to the late 2010s). Library preparation used the immunoSEQ multiplex PCR assay. For the multiplex PCR, a mixture combining 60 forward primers for TCR Vbeta segments and 13 reverse primers for TCR Jbeta segments was used. What TCRdb holds here is the immuneACCESS table cut down to in-frame rearrangements. Part of the clones is not present; checked against another copy, under half of the missing clones reflect an unresolved V gene, and the others are unexplained. For this sample the table gives approximately 150,000 clones, of which around 80% were detected only once. The top ten constitute 1.5% to 2% of the sample. The sample consisted of PBMCs. The source is a human donor in good health.

V and J are TRBV12-5 and TRBJ1-6; no firm D call. Germline V gene data show CDR1 as LGHNT and CDR2 as FRNRAP. With 3 bases removed from V and 6 bases from J, the gap between germline ends came to 18 bases. The CDR3 loop spans 17 amino acids. The DNA of the CDR3 is TGTGCTAGTGGTTTCTCGTTAGCCTTAACCGTTAATTCACCCCTCCACTTT. This sequence encodes CASGFSLALTVNSPLHF. Supplemented by reference TRBV12-5 and TRBJ1-6, the full variable domain reads DARVTQTPRHKVTEMGQEVTMRCQPILGHNTVFWYRQTMMQGLELLAYFRNRAPLDDSGMPKDRFSAEMPDATLATLKIQPSEPRDSAVYFCASGFSLALTVNSPLHFGNGTRLTVT.

This rearrangement joins TRBV2 to TRBJ2-7; D gene unclear. The CDR3 runs 12 residues. Looked up from germline, CDR1 is SNHLY and CDR2 is FYNNEI. V shed 2 bases and J shed 3 bases, with 5 bases lying between them. The CDR3, as DNA: TGTGCCAGCAGTGAACTCCTCTACGAGCAGTACTTC. Translated, it gives CASSELLYEQYF. Full variable domain (outside the CDR3, taken from reference TRBV2 and TRBJ2-7): EPEVTQTPSHQVTQMGQEVILRCVPISNHLYFYWYRQILGQKVEFLVSFYNNEISEKSEIFDDQFSVERPDGSNFTLKIRSTKLEDSAMYFCASSELLYEQYFGPGTRLTVT.

The chain employs TRBV7-2 and TRBJ2-7; a weak D match, TRBD1 (5 bases). V lost 1 base and J 4 bases, leaving 17 bases between the germline ends. CDR1 and CDR2 (germline): SGHTA, FQGNSA. This CDR3 region has 16 residues. The DNA of the CDR3 is TGTGCCAGCAGCTTAGGTCCGGACAACTCCCTATACGAGCAGTACTTC. The encoded protein is CASSLGPDNSLYEQYF.

The chain recombines TRBV12-5 with TRBJ2-4; D is perhaps TRBD1 (6 bases). The CDR3 covers 14 residues. Trimming removed 2 bases from V and 6 bases from J, with 11 bases in between. The germline V gene encodes CDR1 LGHNT and CDR2 FRNRAP. The DNA for the CDR3 is TGTGCTAGTGGTTTGTCACTAGGGGGAAACATTCAGTACTTC. Protein product: CASGLSLGGNIQYF.

This clone was found once. This chain connects TRBV4-3 to TRBJ2-5; maybe TRBD2 (7 bases). V gave up 0 bases and J gave up 8 bases, with 19 bases separating them. The germline gives CDR1 LGHNA, CDR2 YSLEER. The length of the CDR3 is 16 residues. The CDR3 here is CASSQDLGGARQTQYF. The DNA of the CDR3 is TGCGCCAGCAGCCAAGATTTGGGGGGGGCCCGGCAAACCCAGTACTTC.

This sequence joins TRBV7-2 and TRBJ2-7; unclear D gene. Trimming took off 2 bases at V and 3 bases at J, with 5 bases between the two ends. Germline V gene lookup returns CDR1 SGHTA and CDR2 FQGNSA. The CDR3 spans 12 residues. CDR3 sequence (DNA): TGTGCCAGCAGCTTATCAAACTACGAGCAGTACTTC. This encodes CASSLSNYEQYF.

The rearrangement joins TRBV2 to TRBJ2-3, with 7 bases lining up with TRBD1. The CDR3 length is 17 residues. Losses at the gene ends were 4 bases for V and 0 bases for J; bases not matched to a gene: 10. Germline V gives CDR1 SNHLY, CDR2 FYNNEI. In nucleotides, the CDR3 is TGTGCCAGCAGTGTACTACCGGGACAGCCAAGCACAGATACGCAGTATTTT. Translated, it gives CASSVLPGQPSTDTQYF.

The table lists this clone with a count of one. This sequence joins TRBV5-6 and TRBJ1-5, with 7 positions matching TRBD1. CDR1 and CDR2 from the germline V gene are SGHDT and YYEEEE. The length of the CDR3 is 15 residues. The ends lost 2 bases at V and 3 bases at J; junction bases unmatched: 5. CDR3 residues: CASSFGTAFNQPQHF. The CDR3 DNA follows: TGTGCCAGCAGCTTTGGGACAGCATTCAATCAGCCCCAGCATTTT.

This rearrangement joins TRBV19 to TRBJ1-3; D not certain. The CDR3 totals 15 residues. Germline V gene data show CDR1 as LNHDA and CDR2 as SQIVND (reference sequence). V lost 2 bases and J lost 0, with 8 bases in between. The CDR3 bases are TGTGCCAGTAGTATAACGGGGAGCTCTGGAAACACCATATATTTT. This gives the protein CASSITGSSGNTIYF.

The J gene is TRBJ1-1, the V gene TRBV5-1; weak D call: TRBD1 (5 bases). Trimming removed 4 bases at V and 6 bases at J, with 10 bases between. The germline V gene encodes CDR1 SGHRS and CDR2 YFSETQ. The CDR3 sequence is 12 residues long. CDR3 in DNA: TGCGCCAGCAGCACAGCGGGGGCTGAAGCTTTCTTT. Encoded protein: CASSTAGAEAFF.

The rearrangement links TRBV6-5 to TRBJ2-2; D gene ambiguous. Germline V gives CDR1 MNHEY, CDR2 SVGAGI. The CDR3 sequence is 14 residues long. Between the trimmed V and J ends, which lost 2 bases and 2 bases, there was a span of 6 bases. CDR3 nucleotide sequence: TGTGCCAGCAGTTACAACTATAACACCGGGGAGCTGTTTTTT. It encodes CASSYNYNTGELFF.

Concerning this clone itself: Since no conserved phenylalanine or tryptophan closes the CDR3, a read error is the likely cause. The gene calls are TRBV4-1 and TRBJ1-2; 11 nucleotides line up with TRBD1. V trimming: 1 base; J trimming: 2 bases; junction bases outside the gene matches: 9. Germline V gives CDR1 MGHRA, CDR2 YSYEKL. There are 18 residues in the CDR3. The chain's CDR3 is CASSQVGVGTGGNYGYTL. The CDR3, as DNA: TGCGCCAGCAGCCAAGTCGGGGTCGGGACAGGGGGAAACTATGGCTACACCCTC.

CDR3 in amino acids: CASSLGGGEQYF. DNA for the CDR3: TGTGCCAGCAGCTTAGGAGGGGGCGAGCAGTACTTC. The chain links TRBV11-2 to TRBJ2-7, with D possibly being TRBD1 (6 bases). Germline lookup yields CDR1 SGHAT and CDR2 FQNNGV. Trimming pared 1 base from V and 6 bases from J, leaving 7 bases between. The CDR3 length is 12 residues.

This clone has only one observation. The rearrangement links TRBV15 to TRBJ1-2; maybe TRBD1 (6 bases). Germline V gene data show CDR1 as LNHNV and CDR2 as YYDKDF (reference sequence). CDR3 size: 15 residues. V was cut by 0 bases and J by 2 bases, with 10 bases left in between. The CDR3 nucleotides read TGTGCCACCAGCAGAGATACAGGGACCAACTATGGCTACACCTTC. Its translation: CATSRDTGTNYGYTF.

CDR3 residues: CASSEAGTGARKMAFF. The CDR3 nucleotides read TGTGCCAGCAGTGAAGCGGGCACAGGGGCCCGAAAAATGGCTTTCTTT. The rearrangement joins TRBV2 to TRBJ1-1; 7 positions match TRBD1. Germline values: CDR1 SNHLY, CDR2 FYNNEI. The CDR3 loop spans 16 amino acids. Losses at the gene ends were 0 bases for V and 11 bases for J; bases not matched to a gene: 15.

The chain joins TRBV10-3 to TRBJ2-7; 7 bases line up with TRBD1. Germline V CDR1 and CDR2: ENHRY, SYGVKD. V shed 5 bases and J 2 bases; nucleotides not matched to a gene: 9. The CDR3 contains 15 residues. This CDR3 reads CAISPTWDSTYEQYF. The CDR3 region has the DNA TGTGCCATCAGTCCGACCTGGGACAGCACCTACGAGCAGTACTTC.

The rearrangement links TRBV4-3 to TRBJ2-2, with 8 bases fitting TRBD2. Germline-derived CDR1 and CDR2 are LGHNA and YSLEER. The CDR3 has 16 amino acids. The junction had 7 bases not matched to a gene; V was cut back by 0 bases and J by 7 bases. The CDR3 reads CASSQESGGAGGELFF. DNA for the CDR3: TGCGCCAGCAGCCAAGAGTCCGGGGGGGCTGGCGGGGAGCTGTTTTTT.

The V call is TRBV15, the J call TRBJ2-7; perhaps TRBD2 as D (7 bases). Trimming removed 5 bases at V and 2 bases at J, with 16 bases between. The CDR3 is 15 residues long. The germline gives CDR1 LNHNV, CDR2 YYDKDF (reference sequence). Here the CDR3 DNA reads TGTGCCACCAGCCCGAGGGGGAGGGCGACCTACGAGCAGTACTTC. Amino acids: CATSPRGRATYEQYF.

The J gene is TRBJ1-6, the V gene TRBV7-3; TRBD1 matches at 8 bases. V trimming: 5 bases; J trimming: 7 bases; junction bases outside the gene matches: 7. The CDR3 has 15 residues. Germline V gene data show CDR1 as SGHTA and CDR2 as FQGTGA. The CDR3: CASSKGRQGNSPLHF. As DNA, the CDR3 is TGTGCCAGCAGCAAGGGGAGACAGGGGAATTCACCCCTCCACTTT.

This chain links TRBV6-5 with TRBJ1-1; D unresolved. Deletions cut 2 bases from V and 5 bases from J, with 9 bases between. The germline CDR1 and CDR2 sequences are MNHEY and SVGAGI. CDR3 length equals 13 residues. CDR3 coding DNA: TGTGCCAGCAGTTACGGGTACGGGACTGAAGCTTTCTTT. Translated: CASSYGYGTEAFF.

This chain uses TRBV9 with TRBJ2-6; D perhaps matches TRBD2 (5 bases). The CDR3 covers 15 residues. The ends were cut back, 9 bases at V and 0 bases at J, with 13 bases in the middle. Germline assignment: CDR1 SGDLS and CDR2 YYNGEE. The CDR3 DNA is TGTGCCACGGGGTCTTCTGCCTCTGGGGCCAACGTCCTGACTTTC. This sequence encodes CATGSSASGANVLTF.

The rearrangement uses TRBV2 and TRBJ2-3; 10 positions match TRBD1. The CDR3 loop spans 15 amino acids. The V gene end was trimmed by 1 base and the J gene end by 4 bases; junction bases not matched to a gene: 2. The germline gives CDR1 SNHLY, CDR2 FYNNEI. The DNA for the CDR3 is TGTGCCAGCAGTGAAGACGGACAGGGGGCAGATACGCAGTATTTT. It specifies CASSEDGQGADTQYF.

The genes are TRBV4-3 and TRBJ1-5, with 8 positions matching TRBD1. This CDR3 comprises 14 residues. Germline V CDR1 and CDR2: LGHNA, YSLEER. J gave up 9 bases and V 4 bases, and 8 bases lay outside the gene matches. CDR3 sequence (DNA): TGCGCCAGCAGCCTAGACAGGGGCAGGGGGCCCCAGCATTTT. Amino acids: CASSLDRGRGPQHF.